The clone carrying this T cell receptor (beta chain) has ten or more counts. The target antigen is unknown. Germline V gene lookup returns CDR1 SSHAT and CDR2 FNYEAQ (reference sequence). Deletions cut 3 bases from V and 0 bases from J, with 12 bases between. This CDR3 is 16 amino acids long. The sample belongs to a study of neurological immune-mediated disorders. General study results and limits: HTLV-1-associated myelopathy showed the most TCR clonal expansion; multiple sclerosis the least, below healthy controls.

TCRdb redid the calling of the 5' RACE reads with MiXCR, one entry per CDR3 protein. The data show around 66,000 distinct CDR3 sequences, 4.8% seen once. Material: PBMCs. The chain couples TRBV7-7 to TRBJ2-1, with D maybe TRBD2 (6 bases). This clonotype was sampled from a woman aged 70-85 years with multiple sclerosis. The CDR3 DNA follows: TGTGCCAGCAGCTTTATGGCGGGATCCTCCTACAATGAGCAGTTCTTC. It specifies CASSFMAGSSYNEQFF. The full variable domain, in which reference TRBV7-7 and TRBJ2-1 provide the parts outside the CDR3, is GAGVSQSPRYKVTKRGQDVTLRCDPISSHATLYWYQQALGQGPEFLTYFNYEAQPDKSGLPSDRFSAERPEGSISTLTIQRTEQRDSAMYRCASSFMAGSSYNEQFFGPGTRLTVL.